The next 20 T cell receptor beta chains were all read from a single sample in a study of molecular identifiers for immune sequencing clone quantification (dated by TCRdb to 2017 to 2018). The method was PCR. The sequencing machine was an Illumina HiSeq 4000. Starting from the raw public reads, TCRdb applied fastp trimming at Q25, assembled clones with MiXCR and retained in-frame beta chains. Under each unique CDR3 protein, matching rows form one entry showing the most common genes and DNA. The sample table holds about 640,000 distinct CDR3 sequences, of which about 20% were seen once. Roughly 0.83% of the sample comes from the top ten. The sequencing input was naive CD8+ T cells from blood, with Jurkat cell RNA spiked in. The cell subset or site label on this specimen signifies: FACS-sorted CD8+CD4-CCR7+CD45RA+ naive T cells. The receptors shown here come from a human donor in good health. Some libraries in this study had Jurkat cell RNA spiked in.

The chain couples TRBV4-3 to TRBJ2-1; a possible D gene is TRBD2 (5 bases). From germline, CDR1 is LGHNA and CDR2 YSLEER. V gave up 6 bases and J gave up 2 bases, with 11 bases separating them. The CDR3 spans 14 residues. The CDR3 spells CASSPAGTYNEQFF. CDR3 coding DNA: TGCGCCAGCAGTCCCGCGGGTACCTACAATGAGCAGTTCTTC.

This clonotype came up many times. The gene calls are TRBV10-2 and TRBJ1-2; D gene uncertain. From germline, CDR1 is WSHSY and CDR2 SAAADI. The V gene lost 2 bases and the J gene lost 1 base, with 5 bases spanning the gap. CDR3 size: 13 residues. Here the CDR3 DNA reads TGCGCCAGCAGTGAGGCGGATAACTATGGCTACACCTTC. Translated, it gives CASSEADNYGYTF.

V gene TRBV6-5 combines with J gene TRBJ2-7; 10 bases line up with TRBD2. Germline CDR1 MNHEY, CDR2 SVGAGI. This CDR3 comprises 17 residues. J gave up 2 bases and V 5 bases, and 12 bases lay outside the gene matches. The CDR3 spells CASSPPLPSGRTYEQYF. CDR3 nucleotides: TGTGCCAGCAGTCCCCCCCTTCCTAGCGGGAGAACCTACGAGCAGTACTTC.

This clonotype was observed many times. The rearrangement links TRBV12-3 or TRBV12-4 to TRBJ2-1, with D perhaps matching TRBD2 (6 bases). Between the trimmed V and J ends, which lost 3 bases and 9 bases, there was a span of 18 bases. The CDR3 is 15 residues long. The CDR3 DNA is TGTGCCAGCAGTTTGGAGACCATTGACGGGAGTGAGCAGTTCTTC. Protein sequence: CASSLETIDGSEQFF.

This clonotype was recorded many times. The chain joins TRBV12-3 or TRBV12-4 to TRBJ1-1; no reliable D call. The CDR3 covers 11 residues. Trimming shortened V by 6 bases and J by 5 bases, and 7 bases separated the two germline ends. Here the CDR3 DNA reads TGTGCCAGCAGCACCAGGACTGAAGCTTTCTTT. Its translation is CASSTRTEAFF.

At least ten counts were recorded for this clonotype. The V and J genes are TRBV29-1 and TRBJ2-1; the match to TRBD2 covers 13 bases. CDR3 length: 15 amino acids. V lost 7 bases to trimming and J lost 3 bases; unmatched junction nucleotides: 6. Germline V gene sequence: CDR1 SQVTM, CDR2 ANQGSEA. The CDR3 DNA follows: TGCAGCGCGAAGGGACTAGCGGGATTCTACAATGAGCAGTTCTTC. Translated, it gives CSAKGLAGFYNEQFF.

This clonotype was counted ten times or more. The chain has TRBV7-6 and TRBJ2-3; no clear D gene. CDR3 length: 12 residues. CDR1 and CDR2 (germline): SGHVS, FNYEAQ. Trimming pared 5 bases from V and 6 bases from J, leaving 9 bases between. CDR3 amino acids: CASSEEADTQYF. CDR3 DNA sequence: TGTGCCAGCAGCGAAGAAGCGGATACGCAGTATTTT.

This clonotype was found a few times. The CDR3 end shows no conserved phenylalanine or tryptophan, and so a read error is likely. The chain recombines TRBV20-1 with TRBJ2-2; the D is unclear. This CDR3 spans 13 amino acids. The germline CDR1 and CDR2 sequences are DFQATT and SNEGSKA (reference sequence). The CDR3 region is CSVTGMNTGELFL. CDR3 coding DNA: TGCAGCGTGACTGGGATGAACACCGGGGAGCTGTTTCTT.

The chain joins TRBV13 to TRBJ2-1, with D possibly TRBD1 on 5 matching bases. From germline, CDR1 is PRHDT and CDR2 FYEKMQ (reference sequence). V lost 5 bases, J lost 9 bases, and 14 bases lay in between. The CDR3 loop spans 13 amino acids. This chain's CDR3 is CASSLSVRGEQFF. Here the CDR3 DNA reads TGTGCCAGCAGCCTCTCCGTTAGGGGTGAGCAGTTCTTC.

J is TRBJ1-2 and V is TRBV6-5, with unresolved D. Germline CDR1 MNHEY, CDR2 SVGAGI. The CDR3 runs to 14 residues. Trimming left V 2 bases short and J 2 bases short, with 9 bases between. DNA for the CDR3: TGTGCCAGCAGTTACGCTCCGGGAAACTATGGCTACACCTTC. This translates into CASSYAPGNYGYTF.

This clonotype was observed a single time. This may arise from a read error, as a much more abundant clone is one base away. This rearrangement joins TRBV19 to TRBJ2-3, with D possibly matching TRBD1 (6 bases). The CDR3 contains 14 residues. Per the germline V gene, CDR1 is LNHDA and CDR2 is SQIVND (reference sequence). The germline V and J ends were trimmed by 8 bases and 3 bases, with 15 bases remaining between them. The CDR3, as DNA: TGTGCCAGTGGCCCCGGGACACCAACAGATACGCAGTATTTT. It is translated as CASGPGTPTDTQYF.

In this sample, this clonotype turned up many times. This sequence joins TRBV20-1 and TRBJ1-2; D unresolved. V gave up 3 bases and J gave up 0 bases, with 11 bases separating them. Germline CDR1 reads DFQATT; CDR2 reads SNEGSKA (reference sequence). The CDR3 spans 14 residues. DNA for the CDR3: TGCAGTGCTAGGGATTCCCAAGCTAACTATGGCTACACCTTC. Amino acid sequence: CSARDSQANYGYTF.

This chain connects TRBV20-1 to TRBJ2-4; 11 bases line up with TRBD2. The CDR3 consists of 14 residues. J gave up 6 bases and V 0 bases, and 1 base lay outside the gene matches. Germline V gene sequence: CDR1 DFQATT, CDR2 SNEGSKA (reference sequence). CDR3 protein: CSARDGTSGNIQYF. DNA for the CDR3: TGCAGTGCTAGAGATGGGACTAGCGGAAACATTCAGTACTTC.

There are many counts of this clonotype. V is TRBV6-1 and J is TRBJ2-7; 7 nucleotides align to TRBD1. The CDR3 totals 14 residues. V shed 4 bases and J 1 base; nucleotides not matched to a gene: 4. Per the germline V gene, CDR1 is MNHNS and CDR2 is SASEGT. CDR3 DNA sequence: TGTGCCAGCAGTGCCAGACAGGGTTCCTACGAGCAGTACTTC. It is translated as CASSARQGSYEQYF.

This clonotype was detected ten times or more. The genes are TRBV6-5 and TRBJ1-1; D is uncertain. The germline V and J ends were trimmed by 2 bases and 9 bases, with 10 bases remaining between them. The CDR3 sequence is 12 residues long. Germline CDR1 is MNHEY and CDR2 is SVGAGI. The CDR3 DNA follows: TGTGCCAGCAGTTACATCGGGCAGAAAGCTTTCTTT. Translated: CASSYIGQKAFF.

On this clonotype: A much larger clone lies one base from this, so it may be a read error. The rearrangement links TRBV30 to TRBJ2-1; perhaps TRBD2 as D (6 bases). The CDR3 is 12 residues long. Trimming removed 4 bases at V and 10 bases at J, with 14 bases between. Looked up from germline, CDR1 is GTSNPN and CDR2 is SVGIG (reference sequence). This CDR3 reads CAWNSGFYEQFF. The CDR3 DNA sequence: TGTGCCTGGAATAGCGGTTTTTACGAGCAGTTCTTC.

Details on this clonotype: The conserved phenylalanine or tryptophan is not found at the CDR3 terminus, so this likely reflects a read error. This sequence joins TRBV19 and TRBJ2-7; D gene ambiguous. The CDR3 is 14 residues long. From germline, CDR1 is LNHDA and CDR2 SQIVND (reference sequence). V lost 1 base, J lost 2 bases, and 9 bases lay in between. In DNA, the CDR3 is TGTGCCAGTAGTATAGGGACCGAAGCCTACGAGCAGTACCTC. Translated: CASSIGTEAYEQYL.

The genes are TRBV19 and TRBJ2-2; TRBD2 might be the D (6 bases). The CDR3 spans 14 residues. V gave up 5 bases and J gave up 5 bases, with 12 bases separating them. Germline V CDR1 and CDR2: LNHDA, SQIVND (reference sequence). The CDR3 nucleotides read TGTGCCAGTAGTCACGGGAGACGTACCGGGGAGCTGTTTTTT. Translation gives CASSHGRRTGELFF.

This clonotype occurred many times. The V gene is TRBV4-3, the J gene TRBJ2-2; 9 bases align to TRBD1. Germline V gene sequence: CDR1 LGHNA, CDR2 YSLEER. V was pared by 3 bases and J by 4 bases, with 6 bases of the junction left unmatched. The CDR3 is made up of 16 amino acids. This chain's CDR3 is CASSQDRGLPTGELFF. The CDR3 bases are TGCGCCAGCAGCCAGGACAGGGGTTTACCCACCGGGGAGCTGTTTTTT.

This clonotype occurred many times. V gene TRBV5-4 combines with J gene TRBJ2-7; D unresolved. The CDR3 has 13 residues. V dropped 0 bases and J dropped 3 bases, with 7 bases sitting between them. Germline lookup yields CDR1 SGHNT and CDR2 YYREEE (reference sequence). DNA for the CDR3: TGTGCCAGCAGCTTGGAGTCTAACTACGAGCAGTACTTC. It yields the protein CASSLESNYEQYF.